This entry is about one TCR beta chain. The sample belongs to a study of T cell responses to AZD1222 COVID-19 vaccine. Some clones are missing from TCRdb's copy, which holds only in-frame ones; the method was immunoSEQ multiplex PCR. The sample lists 160,000 or so clones, roughly 94% seen once, with about 4.6% in the top ten. V trimming: 9 bases; J trimming: 6 bases; junction bases outside the gene matches: 9. Per the germline V gene, CDR1 is SNHLY and CDR2 is FYNNEI. CDR3 length: 13 residues. The sample in question was peripheral blood, obtained 28 days after the second AZD1222 dose. The chain couples TRBV2 to TRBJ2-7; 9 positions agree with TRBD2. This clonotype was sampled from an adult who received the AZD1222 COVID-19 vaccine. CDR3 sequence (DNA): TGTGCCAGTGTTACTAGCGGGCCGGGCGAGCAGTACTTC. Translation gives CASVTSGPGEQYF. Full variable domain (remainder filled in from reference TRBV2 and TRBJ2-7): EPEVTQTPSHQVTQMGQEVILRCVPISNHLYFYWYRQILGQKVEFLVSFYNNEISEKSEIFDDQFSVERPDGSNFTLKIRSTKLEDSAMYFCASVTSGPGEQYFGPGTRLTVT.